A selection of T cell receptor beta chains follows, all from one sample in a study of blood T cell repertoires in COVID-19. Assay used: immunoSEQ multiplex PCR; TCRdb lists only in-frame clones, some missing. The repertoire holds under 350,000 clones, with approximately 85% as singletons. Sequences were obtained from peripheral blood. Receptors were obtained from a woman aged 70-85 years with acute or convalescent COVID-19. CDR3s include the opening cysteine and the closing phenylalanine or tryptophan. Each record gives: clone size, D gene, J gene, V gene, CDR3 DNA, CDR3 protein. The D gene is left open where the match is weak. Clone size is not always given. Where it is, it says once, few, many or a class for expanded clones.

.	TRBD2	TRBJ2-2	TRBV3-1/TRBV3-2	TGTGCCAGCAGCCAAGAGTTGAGACTAGCGGCGAAGACCGGGGAGCTGTTTTTT	CASSQELRLAAKTGELFF
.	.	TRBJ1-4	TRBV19	TGTGCCAGTAGGCTAGGGGCTACTGCGAATGAAAAACTGTTTTTT	CASRLGATANEKLFF
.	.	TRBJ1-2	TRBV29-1	TGCAGCGTTGAAGATCGTAAGCAACCCTCCCTCTATGGCTACACCTTC	CSVEDRKQPSLYGYTF
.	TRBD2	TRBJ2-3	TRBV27	TGTGCCAGCAGTTCTAGCGGGGCGGTCACAGATACGCAGTATTTT	CASSSSGAVTDTQYF
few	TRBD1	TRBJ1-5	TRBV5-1	TGCGCCAGCAGTCCAGACAGGGCCGGACAGCCCCAGCATTTT	CASSPDRAGQPQHF
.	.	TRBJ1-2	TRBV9	TGTGCCAGCAGCCCGAGAAGGAATCAGGGTGGCGGCTACACCTTC	CASSPRRNQGGGYTF
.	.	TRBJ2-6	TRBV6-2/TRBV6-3	TGTGCCAGCAGCGTACTACTGACTGGGGCCAACGTCCTGACTTTC	CASSVLLTGANVLTF
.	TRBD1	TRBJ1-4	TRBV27	TGTGCCAGCACAGGCCTCGGGACAGGGGGCCTAAAACTGTTTTTT	CASTGLGTGGLKLFF
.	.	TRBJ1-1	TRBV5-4	TGTGCCAGCAGCCCGTACGGACAACCGAACACTGAAGCTTTCTTT	CASSPYGQPNTEAFF
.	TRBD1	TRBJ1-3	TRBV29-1	TGCAGCGTTGAAGATCCCGACAGGGGTGGAAACACCATATATTTT	CSVEDPDRGGNTIYF
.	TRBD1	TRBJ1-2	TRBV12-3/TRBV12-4	TGTGCCAGCAGTCGGGACAGCAACTATGGCTACACCTTC	CASSRDSNYGYTF
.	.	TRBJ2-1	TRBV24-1	TGTGCCACCAGCTCCCACGGGAGTAACTATGAGCAGTTCTTC	CATSSHGSNYEQFF
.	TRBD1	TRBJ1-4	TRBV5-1	TGCGCCAGCAGCTTGACGGGACAGGGTGTGGAAAAACTGTTTTTT	CASSLTGQGVEKLFF
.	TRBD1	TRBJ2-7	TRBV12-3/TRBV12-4	TGTGCCAGCAGTTTCGGGACAGACTACGAGCAGTACTTC	CASSFGTDYEQYF
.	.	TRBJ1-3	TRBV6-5	TGTGCCAGCAGTTACAACAGGGACTCTGGAAACACCATATATTTT	CASSYNRDSGNTIYF
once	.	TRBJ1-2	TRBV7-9	TGTGCCAGCAGCCCTCACAGACAGGCCGTCGACTACACCTTC	CASSPHRQAVDYTF
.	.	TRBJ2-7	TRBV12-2	TGTGCAAGTCGCACAGTCGCCTCCCGGACAGGGGGCCTTGTGCAGTACTTC	CASRTVASRTGGLVQYF
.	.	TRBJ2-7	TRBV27	TGTGCCAGCAGGCGAAGGGGAGAGCAGTACTTC	CASRRRGEQYF
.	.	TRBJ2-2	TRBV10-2	TGCGCCAGCAGTGTCCAAGAGACCGGGGAGCTGTTTTTT	CASSVQETGELFF
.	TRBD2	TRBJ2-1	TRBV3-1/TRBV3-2	TGTGCCAGCAGCCAAGATGGGCGGGGGGGATACAATGAGCAGTTCTTC	CASSQDGRGGYNEQFF
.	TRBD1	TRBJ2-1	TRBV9	TGTGCCAGCAGTTTTTCCTACCGGGACAGGGGTTCCAATGAGCAGTTCTTC	CASSFSYRDRGSNEQFF
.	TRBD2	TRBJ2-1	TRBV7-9	TGTGCCAGCAGCTTATCTGTGCCTAGCGGGGGAAATGAGCAGTTCTTC	CASSLSVPSGGNEQFF
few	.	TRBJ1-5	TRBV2	TGTGCCAGCAGTGGGGAGGCGCAGCCCCAGCATTTT	CASSGEAQPQHF
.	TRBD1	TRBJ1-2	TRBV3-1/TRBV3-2	TGTGCCAGCAGCCCAGGACAGGCCTATGGCTACACCTTC	CASSPGQAYGYTF
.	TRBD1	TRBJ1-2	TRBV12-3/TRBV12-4	TGTGCCAGCAGCCTCCGGGACAGAGGCTACACCTTC	CASSLRDRGYTF
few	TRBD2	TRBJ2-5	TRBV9	TGTGCCAGCAGCCCCAATAACCGGGGGGGCCGGGAGACCCAGTACTTC	CASSPNNRGGRETQYF
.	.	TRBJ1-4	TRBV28	TGTGCCAGCAGCGTGACAGACCGTAATGAAAAACTGTTTTTT	CASSVTDRNEKLFF
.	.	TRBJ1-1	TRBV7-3	TGTGCCAGCAGCTTAAACCCCACACCATGGCCTGAAGCTTTCTTT	CASSLNPTPWPEAFF